This TCR beta chain was sequenced during a study of T cells after yellow fever vaccination. Findings and limits, study-wide: Peaking on day 5 versus 15, the secondary response was faster but weaker. Across the CD4 and CD8 compartments, a small share of clonotypes was present in both.

Comments on this clonotype: As yet, its antigen is unknown.

The CDR3 is made up of 15 amino acids. J was trimmed by 1 base and V by 0 bases; bases with no gene match: 3. Germline CDR1 ENHRY, CDR2 SYGVKD. MiXCR was run by TCRdb on the 5' RACE reads, yielding one entry per CDR3 protein. The sample holds about 350,000 distinct CDR3 sequences; under 15% are singletons and the top ten take 3.2%. The chain links TRBV10-3 to TRBJ2-7, with 7 bases fitting TRBD1. The source material was CD4+ T cells sorted from PBMCs, sampled 15 days after the yellow fever booster vaccination. The source is a man between 18 and 35 years old who received the YFV17D yellow fever vaccine. The CDR3 nucleotides read TGTGCCATCAGTGAGTCGGGACAGCCTTCCTACGAGCAGTACGTC. Translated: CAISESGQPSYEQYV.